What follows are 17 T cell receptor beta chains derived from one specimen sequenced in a study of blood T cell repertoires in COVID-19. Data came from immunoSEQ multiplex PCR; TCRdb stores just in-frame clones and leaves some out. The sample has some 270,000 clones, approximately 83% seen once. Sequencing input: peripheral blood. Receptor source: a woman aged 70 to 79 with acute or convalescent COVID-19.

This rearrangement joins TRBV5-1 to TRBJ2-3; TRBD2 matches at 8 bases. V gave up 0 bases and J gave up 2 bases; unmatched junction bases: 8. The CDR3 is 17 residues long. Germline loops: CDR1 SGHRS, CDR2 YFSETQ. The CDR3 loop reads CASSLGLSGGFTDTQYF. CDR3 sequence (DNA): TGCGCCAGCAGCTTGGGCTTGAGCGGGGGATTCACAGATACGCAGTATTTT. The variable domain in full, with the rest retrieved from reference TRBV5-1 and TRBJ2-3, is KAGVTQTPRYLIKTRGQQVTLSCSPISGHRSVSWYQQTPGQGLQFLFEYFSETQRNKGNFPGRFSGRQFSNSRSEMNVSTLELGDSALYLCASSLGLSGGFTDTQYFGPGTRLTVL.

The chain carries TRBV2 and TRBJ1-5; no definite D call. The CDR3 spans 15 residues. Germline CDR1 SNHLY, CDR2 FYNNEI. Between the trimmed V and J ends, which lost 6 bases and 1 base, there was a span of 13 bases. CDR3 amino acids: CASRTRDGSNQPQHF. The CDR3 DNA is TGTGCCAGCAGGACCCGGGATGGGAGCAATCAGCCCCAGCATTTT.

This clone was seen only once. This chain links TRBV12-3 or TRBV12-4 with TRBJ2-7; D remains unclear. This CDR3 spans 13 amino acids. V lost 6 bases and J 0 bases, leaving 9 bases between the germline ends. The CDR3 DNA reads as TGTGCCAGCAGGTTAACGAGCTCCTACGAGCAGTACTTC. Protein product: CASRLTSSYEQYF.

This sequence joins TRBV27 and TRBJ1-1; D is undetermined. The CDR3 length is 14 residues. The V and J ends lost 5 bases and 5 bases respectively, with 15 bases between them. The germline V gene has CDR1 MNHEY and CDR2 SMNVEV (reference sequence). The CDR3, as DNA: TGTGCCAGCAGTCCACGGGGATACTTGACTGAAGCTTTCTTT. It codes for CASSPRGYLTEAFF.

This clone came up once. The chain employs TRBV3-1 (or the pseudogene TRBV3-2) and TRBJ2-3, with a tentative D call TRBD2 (6 bases). Germline V gene sequence: CDR1 LGHDT, CDR2 YNNKEL (reference sequence). The ends were cut back, 4 bases at V and 2 bases at J, with 13 bases in the middle. The CDR3 consists of 15 residues. CDR3 sequence: CASSPSGLTTDTQYF. The CDR3 nucleotides are TGTGCCAGCAGCCCATCCGGACTAACCACAGATACGCAGTATTTT.

The chain couples TRBV4-2 to TRBJ2-5; 9 bases are shared with TRBD1. The CDR3 length is 17 residues. Germline CDR1 is LGHNA and CDR2 is YNFKEQ. The junction had 9 bases not matched to a gene; V was cut back by 0 bases and J by 4 bases. CDR3 loop: CASSQDSRQGGAETQYF. The CDR3 nucleotides read TGTGCCAGCAGCCAAGATAGCAGACAGGGGGGAGCAGAGACCCAGTACTTC.

The CDR3 spells CASTGQVTDEQYF. The CDR3 DNA follows: TGTGCCAGCACCGGACAGGTTACGGACGAGCAGTACTTC. This rearrangement joins TRBV6-5 to TRBJ2-7, with 7 bases fitting TRBD1. V gave up 7 bases and J gave up 5 bases; unmatched junction bases: 8. Germline V gives CDR1 MNHEY, CDR2 SVGAGI. This CDR3 has 13 residues.

This clone is a singleton in its sample. The rearrangement joins TRBV19 to TRBJ1-2; 7 bases are shared with TRBD1. CDR1 is LNHDA, CDR2 SQIVND, per germline (reference sequence). The CDR3 consists of 14 residues. J was trimmed by 4 bases and V by 6 bases; bases with no gene match: 8. The CDR3 spells CASRPGTALYGYTF. The CDR3 DNA is TGTGCCAGTAGGCCGGGGACAGCCCTCTATGGCTACACCTTC.

The chain combines TRBV10-2 with TRBJ1-1; 8 nucleotides line up with TRBD1. Trimming at V came to 6 bases and at J to 2 bases, leaving 2 bases not matched to a gene. CDR1 is WSHSY and CDR2 is SAAADI in the germline V gene. The CDR3 consists of 13 residues. In DNA, the CDR3 is TGCGCCAGCAGAGACAGGGGAAACACTGAAGCTTTCTTT. This encodes CASRDRGNTEAFF.

The rearrangement joins TRBV5-6 to TRBJ1-3, with TRBD1 as a possible D gene (6 bases). CDR1 and CDR2 (germline): SGHDT, YYEEEE. The CDR3 extends over 15 amino acids. Trimming cost V 1 base and J 1 base, with 9 bases left between them. Here the CDR3 reads CASSLRGRSGNTIYF. As DNA, the CDR3 is TGTGCCAGCAGCTTGAGGGGGAGATCTGGAAACACCATATATTTT.

V usage is TRBV9 and J usage is TRBJ2-1; no reliable D call. The CDR3 covers 13 residues. CDR1 is SGDLS and CDR2 is YYNGEE in the germline V gene. V lost 0 bases, J lost 8 bases, and 9 bases lay in between. CDR3 region: CASSVGSSHEQFF. The CDR3 region has the DNA TGTGCCAGCAGCGTAGGTTCTAGTCATGAGCAGTTCTTC.

This chain connects TRBV7-9 to TRBJ1-2; TRBD1 aligns across 9 bases. V shed 4 bases, J shed 5 bases, and the junction held 14 bases outside the gene matches. Germline V gene sequence: CDR1 SEHNR, CDR2 FQNEAQ (reference sequence). The CDR3 extends over 17 amino acids. The CDR3 here is CASSSGQGGFRVYGYTF. Here the CDR3 DNA reads TGTGCCAGCAGCTCGGGACAGGGAGGGTTTCGCGTATATGGCTACACCTTC.

The V gene is TRBV2, the J gene TRBJ2-3; TRBD2 matches 12 bases. The V gene's germline CDR1 is SNHLY and CDR2 FYNNEI. CDR3 length equals 14 residues. V dropped 4 bases and J dropped 11; count of bases not matched to a gene: 7. Here the CDR3 DNA reads TGTGCCAGCAGTGCCACTAGCGGGGGGACCGAGCAGTATTTT. This sequence encodes CASSATSGGTEQYF.

V usage is TRBV6-2 or TRBV6-3 and J usage is TRBJ2-7; 11 bases fit TRBD2. The germline V gene encodes CDR1 MNHEY and CDR2 SVGEGT. CDR3 length equals 14 residues. J gave up 3 bases and V 5 bases, and 3 bases lay outside the gene matches. CDR3 nucleotide sequence: TGTGCCAGCAGTCCGACTAGCGGGAACTACGAGCAGTACTTC. As protein: CASSPTSGNYEQYF.

The chain has TRBV6-2 or TRBV6-3 and TRBJ2-1, with 9 bases aligning to TRBD2. CDR3 length: 15 amino acids. The germline gives CDR1 MNHEY, CDR2 SVGEGT. V dropped 2 bases and J dropped 3; count of bases not matched to a gene: 2. CDR3 sequence: CASSYRLAVYNEQFF. The CDR3 DNA is TGTGCCAGCAGTTACCGACTAGCGGTCTACAATGAGCAGTTCTTC.

The chain has TRBV4-1 and TRBJ2-1, with 11 bases that match TRBD2. The V segment lost 5 bases and the J segment 1 base; nucleotides outside the gene matches: 7. CDR1 and CDR2 (germline): MGHRA, YSYEKL. This CDR3 comprises 17 residues. This CDR3 is CASSSGTSGGSYNEQFF. The CDR3 DNA is TGCGCCAGCAGCTCAGGGACTAGCGGAGGATCCTACAATGAGCAGTTCTTC.

The chain combines TRBV7-8 with TRBJ1-5; 8 nucleotides match TRBD1. Germline lookup yields CDR1 SGHVS and CDR2 FQNEAQ. J was trimmed by 5 bases and V by 1 base; bases with no gene match: 7. The CDR3 runs 16 residues. CDR3 region: CASSLGGQGKYQPQHF. The CDR3 coding sequence is TGTGCCAGCAGCTTAGGCGGACAGGGAAAATATCAGCCCCAGCATTTT. Full variable domain (rest looked up from reference TRBV7-8 and TRBJ1-5): GAGVSQSPRYKVAKRGQDVALRCDPISGHVSLFWYQQALGQGPEFLTYFQNEAQLDKSGLPSDRFFAERPEGSVSTLKIQRTQQEDSAVYLCASSLGGQGKYQPQHFGDGTRLSIL.